This T cell receptor (beta chain) derives from a study of CD8+ T cells in alopecia areata. The CDR3 consists of 14 residues. Germline CDR1 GTSNPN, CDR2 SVGIG (reference sequence). J gave up 4 bases and V 1 base, and 4 bases lay outside the gene matches. Overall study findings and caveats: Having just one nonresponder leaves the connection between baseline CD8+ expansion and response unresolved. Clonality in the scalp and expanded CD8+ clones ranked among the top 100 were significantly decreased by tofacitinib. Under tofacitinib, numerous expanded lesional clonotypes remained detectable in scalp and blood.

The sequencing template was cDNA reverse transcribed from extracted RNA. Generated by immunoSEQ multiplex PCR, the TCRdb table keeps only in-frame clones and is missing some. The sample has around 270,000 clones, nearly 60% seen once. There are a few counts of this clone. The target antigen is unknown. Treatment given: oral pan-JAK inhibitor, 5-10 mg twice daily. Alopecia areata patients provided lesional scalp punch biopsies and peripheral blood. The V call is TRBV30, the J call TRBJ1-2; 9 positions agree with TRBD1. The receptor comes from a human donor with alopecia areata. Sequencing used CD4+ T cells sorted from blood, obtained at week 24, from a patient treated with tofacitinib. The DNA for the CDR3 is TGTGCCTGGAGTGGACAGGGGGACGGCTATGGCTACACCTTC. Translated, it gives CAWSGQGDGYGYTF.